Listed here are 2 T cell receptor beta chains from one sample, sequenced in a study of T cell changes during pregnancy in multiple sclerosis. This table comes from immunoSEQ multiplex PCR, and its TCRdb copy is limited to in-frame clones, with some not included. This table has 40,000 to 55,000 clones, approximately 90% appearing once. The source was CD8+ T cells from peripheral blood mononuclear cells, collected in the second trimester of pregnancy. The source of these receptors is a female donor with multiple sclerosis, enrolled in a pregnancy study.

Points on this clone: The germline gene is not matched at one end of the junction; a read error may be the cause. In DNA form, the CDR3 reads TGTGCCAGCAGTTTAGGGACAGGAAGCGAGCAGTACTTC. Translation gives CASSLGTGSEQYF. The J gene is TRBJ2-7, the V gene TRBV11-2, with 8 positions matching TRBD1. CDR3 size: 13 residues. CDR1 and CDR2 from the germline V gene are SGHAT and FQNNGV.

This clone was counted between two and nine times. The rearrangement links TRBV9 to TRBJ2-1; D not resolved. Trimming shortened V by 0 bases and J by 5 bases, and 15 bases separated the two germline ends. This CDR3 has 16 residues. Germline loops: CDR1 SGDLS, CDR2 YYNGEE. This chain's CDR3 is CASSVDIEGANNEQFF. The CDR3 nucleotides are TGTGCCAGCAGCGTAGATATAGAAGGAGCGAACAATGAGCAGTTCTTC.